This is a list of T cell receptor beta chains from one sample in a study of cytomegalovirus exposure and HLA in healthy donors. Measured with immunoSEQ multiplex PCR; TCRdb has only the in-frame clones, and not every one. The sample lists about 120,000 clones, more than 65% occurring once. Sequencing was performed on PBMCs. These receptor sequences come from a man between 25 and 39 years old in good health and CMV-seropositive. Each CDR3 is given with its conserved first and last residue. The D gene is left open where the match is weak.

j_gene | d_gene | v_gene | CDR3aa
TRBJ2-7 | TRBD1 | TRBV6-5 | CASAGGREQYF
TRBJ2-4 | NA | TRBV27 | CASSSRNIQYF
TRBJ2-2 | NA | TRBV7-2 | CASSLAFFEEENTGELFF
TRBJ1-3 | TRBD1 | TRBV5-1 | CASSRTGEGPRSFFGGNTIYF
TRBJ2-1 | NA | TRBV9 | CASSRRSRSFVNEQFF
TRBJ2-2 | TRBD1 | TRBV14 | CASSRSGQGAGGELFF
TRBJ2-5 | TRBD1 | TRBV19 | CASSKARQGAETQYF
TRBJ2-7 | NA | TRBV7-9 | CASSSVTRGGNEQYF
NA | NA | TRBV7-2 | CASSLLLSSYEQYF
TRBJ1-1 | TRBD1 | TRBV7-8 | CASSLVPGQGTKTEAFF
TRBJ2-1 | TRBD2 | TRBV5-1 | CASSRRGGGVYNEQFF
TRBJ2-7 | NA | TRBV21-1 | CASSKVDTLGEQYF
TRBJ2-7 | TRBD2 | TRBV5-6 | CASSLEGGGHSYEQYF
TRBJ1-4 | TRBD1 | TRBV7-9 | CASSVKTGFDEKLFF
TRBJ1-6 | NA | TRBV18 | CASSPTRDNSPLHF
TRBJ2-7 | NA | TRBV27 | CASSPSQGTYSYEQYF
TRBJ2-1 | TRBD2 | TRBV5-1 | CASSSLGGVDYNEQFF
TRBJ1-1 | NA | TRBV4-1 | CASSQLSRGRGLNTEAFF
TRBJ2-7 | TRBD1 | TRBV30 | CAWAQTGTSYEQYF
TRBJ2-4 | TRBD1 | TRBV6-5 | CASSLQGDKNIQYF
TRBJ2-5 | TRBD2 | TRBV5-1 | CASSPGLAGGQETQYF
TRBJ2-2 | TRBD1 | TRBV19 | CASSMGQGGITGELFF
TRBJ1-1 | NA | TRBV7-9 | CASSSYDREARTEAFF
TRBJ2-5 | TRBD2 | TRBV6-6 | CASTTFFREGTQYF
TRBJ1-3 | NA | TRBV7-8 | CASSFGLNSGNTIYF
TRBJ2-1 | TRBD2 | TRBV11-2 | CASSYPSGGGPPSYNEQFF
TRBJ2-3 | NA | TRBV5-4 | CASSFTGITDTQYF
TRBJ1-3 | NA | TRBV12-5 | CASGLSLIPRGNTIYF
TRBJ1-3 | NA | TRBV2 | CASSVRVPSSGNTIYF
TRBJ2-2 | TRBD2 | TRBV7-2 | CASSLVLAGGLRGELFF
TRBJ2-7 | TRBD2 | TRBV10-1 | CASSETWGGNEQYF
TRBJ1-3 | NA | TRBV30 | CAWSVRRSSGNTIYF
TRBJ1-6 | TRBD1 | TRBV19 | CASSRGQGNSPLHF
TRBJ2-1 | TRBD2 | TRBV5-6 | CASSRTSGGPYEQFF
TRBJ2-7 | NA | TRBV11-2 | CASSLVRADYEQYF
TRBJ2-7 | NA | TRBV5-6 | CASATGATYEQYF
TRBJ1-5 | TRBD1 | TRBV27 | CASSLGTGGNQPQHF